This T cell receptor beta chain emerged from a study of response to subunit inactivated influenza vaccine. Study-level points and caveats: Few additional T cells are recruited per seasonal influenza vaccination, authors suggested.

A remark on this clonotype: Its antigen remains unknown.

TCRdb re-called the RT-PCR reads through MiXCR, storing one row per CDR3 protein. The data hold some 600,000 distinct CDR3 sequences, with 12% to 15% observed a single time. Germline V gives CDR1 DFQATT, CDR2 SNEGSKA (reference sequence). CDR3 length: 15 amino acids. J was trimmed by 10 bases and V by 6 bases; bases with no gene match: 15. The rearrangement links TRBV20-1 to TRBJ2-1, with TRBD2 matching 10 bases. This material consisted of PBMCs from blood, taken around two weeks before vaccination. The TCR originated in a man aged 50 or older who received an inactivated influenza vaccine. The CDR3 loop is CSASPSSGRGWEQFF. The CDR3 region has the DNA TGCAGTGCATCACCTTCTAGCGGGAGAGGTTGGGAGCAGTTCTTC.